This T cell receptor (beta chain) was observed in a study of Graves' ophthalmopathy and Graves' hyperthyroidism (dated by TCRdb to about 2018). Describing the broader study: Peripheral blood was collected at initial diagnosis, before any treatment. In roughly 6 hyperthyroidism patients, the T-cell repertoire of thyroid tissue was compared with the T-cell repertoire of blood. Following sample collection, hyperthyroidism patients were given methimazole at a starting dose of 30 mg daily, and ophthalmopathy patients were given high-dose intravenous methylprednisolone. An independent validation cohort was composed of 18 hyperthyroidism patients and about 17 patients who later progressed from hyperthyroidism to ophthalmopathy. The study used TCR beta repertoire signatures to distinguish Graves' ophthalmopathy from Graves' hyperthyroidism and to predict progression to ophthalmopathy. A discovery set of 90 to 100 patients (about 45 ophthalmopathy, fewer than 60 stable hyperthyroidism) was enrolled to explore V-J signatures distinguishing ophthalmopathy from hyperthyroidism. In total, 135 blood samples were TCR-sequenced: some 40 ophthalmopathy, under 85 hyperthyroidism and about 17 hyperthyroidism-to-ophthalmopathy patients. The research as a whole found: Sample size was not statistically predetermined, and group allocation was not concealed from the investigators. Most expanded thyroid clonotypes with frequency above 0.001 were also detected in blood, suggesting blood repertoires may reflect the thyroid immune response. Ophthalmopathy was separated from stable hyperthyroidism by the 13-signature model with 87.88% sensitivity and 81% to 84% specificity in cross-validation and with 80%/75% in the test set. In validation, the model predicted ophthalmopathy progression with 70.59% sensitivity and approximately 75% specificity; some 13 predicted patients were CT-confirmed with GO in a median of approximately six months.

For CDR1 and CDR2, the germline V gene (reference sequence) lists GTSNPN and SVGIG. Including the terminal cysteine and phenylalanine, the CDR3 comprises 15 residues. CDR3 DNA is the only sequence kept; it has 45 bases, read in frame from the first base. V lost 0 bases and J lost 0 bases, and the count of bases not matched to a germline gene is 3. This clonotype has ten or more counts. Its antigen is unknown. There are no base qualities to consult, and no much larger clone falls within one base. For repertoire sequencing, TCR beta CDR3 regions were amplified from RNA transcripts. The first round of RT-PCR was done with HTBI primers and the Qiagen OneStep RT-PCR kit, and was followed by a second round of multiplex PCR, then size selection and purification. The libraries underwent paired-end sequencing with 100 bp reads on an Illumina HiSeq2000. The published analysis was carried out like this. Reads were processed with SOAPnuke, discarding reads with adapters, uncalled bases, mean Phred below 15, or no exact constant-primer or identifier match. COPE v1.2.5 was used to merge the high-quality paired reads. Clonotypes were defined as unique nucleotide sequences and were aligned to IMGT TRB V, D and J references using MiTCR v1.1. The analysis was limited to V-J combinations with a frequency above 0.0001, which together covered 98% to 99.2% of repertoires. For each V-J combination, a TCR clonal expansion and chaos score was defined as the ratio of F50 clonal expansion to chaos observed in the TCRdist matrix. Welch's t-statistics and random forest were used to narrow the features down to 13 V-J combinations, which were then fed into a naive Bayes classifier. The similarity between thyroid and blood repertoires was quantified using the Morisita-Horn index. TCRdb redid the processing of the public reads, applying fastp at Q25 and MiXCR, and retained in-frame beta chains. Records with the same CDR3 protein are collapsed into one entry carrying the most frequent genes and DNA. These V and J calls rely on TCRdb rather than the paper's analysis. This sample has under 400,000 distinct CDR3 sequences in its table, and about a sixth of those were observed once. Around 12% of the sample goes to the ten largest clones.

Patients with ophthalmopathy had moderately to severely active disease, with a Clinical Activity Score of 3 or more, a NOSPECS grade of 4 or more, and a disease duration of less than 3 months. Patients were excluded if they had other autoimmune diseases, uncontrolled infections, pregnancy or lactation. Diagnosis was based on clinical symptoms, serum thyroxine, TRAb, thyroid ultrasound and orbital computed tomography. Ficoll-Paque density gradient centrifugation was used to isolate PBMCs from approximately 11 ml of fresh peripheral blood. Trizol reagent was used to extract the total RNA, and its quality was then checked on an Agilent 2100 Bioanalyzer.

The V and J segments used are TRBV30 and TRBJ2-7; TRBD1 agrees with 9 junctional bases. The receptor was derived from an adult man with Graves' ophthalmopathy. The sample was peripheral blood. CDR3 reads: CAWSVGQGSSYEQYF. Here is the DNA: TGTGCCTGGAGTGTAGGACAGGGGAGCTCCTACGAGCAGTACTTC.